The clone carrying this T cell receptor beta chain has more than one count but fewer than ten. Authors' methods: Reference gene primer amplification gave estimated nucleated cell counts. This table comes from immunoSEQ multiplex PCR, and its TCRdb copy is limited to in-frame clones, with some not included. For V, J and clone size, that table is used; D and trimming come from the DNA. The sample has about 320,000 clones; under 90% are singletons. The source of the sample is a study of blood T cell repertoires in COVID-19. Study in general: Acute-phase and convalescent COVID-19 samples originated in the United States, Italy and Spain.

Participants were aged about 18 to 89 years from around 26 US areas. J was trimmed by 9 bases and V by 7 bases; bases with no gene match: 12. The germline V gene has CDR1 SNHLY and CDR2 FYNNEI. CDR3 size: 14 residues. The sequence was collected from a man in his 60s who had recovered from COVID-19. Sequencing used PBMCs or T cells enriched from blood (not recorded which). The chain joins TRBV2 to TRBJ2-1; TRBD1 aligns across 7 bases. CDR3 nucleotide sequence: TGTGCCAGCAAAGGGGGCGGAATGGTCACTGAGCAGTTCTTC. It specifies CASKGGGMVTEQFF.